Listed below are T cell receptor beta chains from one sample, sequenced in a study of shared clonotypes between healthy human individuals. Profiled with immunoSEQ multiplex PCR; TCRdb holds only in-frame clones, not every one. The table lists under 1,100,000 clones, roughly 75% of them singletons. The sample comprised memory CD4+ T cells sorted from blood. The receptors shown here come from a man aged 18 to 29 in good health. Each CDR3 is given with its conserved first and last residue. The D gene is left open where the match is weak. Only part of the rows carry a size: once, few, many, or a class if the clone is expanded.

CDR3nt	CDR3aa	v_gene	j_gene	d_gene	abundance
TGTGCCAGCAGCGAGGGACAGGGCGGGCAGCCCCAGCATTTT	CASSEGQGGQPQHF	TRBV5-6	TRBJ1-5	TRBD1	NA
TGTGCCACCAGCAGAGTTGGAGGGGCCCGAATGAACACTGAAGCTTTCTTT	CATSRVGGARMNTEAFF	TRBV15	TRBJ1-1	NA	NA
TGTGCCAGCAGCTTTAGGGAGAAGCACGAGCAGTACTTC	CASSFREKHEQYF	TRBV13	TRBJ2-7	NA	NA
TGTGCCAGCAGGGCCGGGACTAGTGAAGAGACCCAGTACTTC	CASRAGTSEETQYF	TRBV2	TRBJ2-5	TRBD2	few
TGTGCCAGCAGCTTAGAAGGACTAGCGGGGGAGACCCAGTACTTC	CASSLEGLAGETQYF	TRBV7-8	TRBJ2-5	TRBD2	NA
TGTGCCAGCTCACCTCAGGAGAATTCACCCCTCCACTTT	CASSPQENSPLHF	TRBV18	TRBJ1-6	NA	NA
TGTGCCAGCAGCTTAGGGGGACAGGGGAGAGAGACCCAGTACTTC	CASSLGGQGRETQYF	TRBV11-2	TRBJ2-5	TRBD1	NA
TGTGCCAGCAGTTTTTCGCTGTCCGGACTAGACAATGAGCAGTTCTTC	CASSFSLSGLDNEQFF	TRBV27	TRBJ2-1	TRBD2	NA
TGTGCCAGCAGAACCGACAGGTACTCTGGAAACACCATATATTTT	CASRTDRYSGNTIYF	TRBV6-1	TRBJ1-3	NA	NA
TGCAGCGCTGCAAGCGCGAGGGCTAACTATGGCTACACCTTC	CSAASARANYGYTF	TRBV29-1	TRBJ1-2	NA	NA
TGTGCCAGCAGCGGATACAGGGATCAGCCCCAGCATTTT	CASSGYRDQPQHF	TRBV7-2	TRBJ1-5	NA	once
TGTGCCAGCAGCTTGGAGCTGATCACAGATACGCAGTATTTT	CASSLELITDTQYF	TRBV5-6	TRBJ2-3	NA	few
TGTGCCAGCAGCCTCGCGCGTCGCGGGGTTTCAAGTAGTGAGCAGTTCTTC	CASSLARRGVSSSEQFF	TRBV7-8	TRBJ2-1	NA	NA
TGTGCCAGTAGTATAGGGCTGGGTTTGGAGACCCAGTACTTC	CASSIGLGLETQYF	TRBV19	TRBJ2-5	NA	few
TGTGCCAGCAGCTTACAAGCCCTAGGGCCTTACGAGCAGTACTTC	CASSLQALGPYEQYF	TRBV7-2	TRBJ2-7	NA	NA
TGTGCCAGCAGCTTGGGGCAGTTCCAAACCCAGTACTTC	CASSLGQFQTQYF	TRBV5-8	TRBJ2-5	NA	once
TGTGCCAGCAGCTCTACGGGGGAGGCCGGAAACACCATATATTTT	CASSSTGEAGNTIYF	TRBV28	TRBJ1-3	NA	NA
TGTGCCTGGAGTCGGAGGTCCGCGGGCAATGAGCAGTTCTTC	CAWSRRSAGNEQFF	TRBV30	TRBJ2-1	NA	NA
TGTGCCAGCAGCGCCCGGACAGGGTGGACTGAAGCTTTCTTT	CASSARTGWTEAFF	TRBV6-1	TRBJ1-1	TRBD1	NA
TGTGCCAGCAGCCAAGGACTAGCGGGGGTGGGGGAGCAGTTCTTC	CASSQGLAGVGEQFF	TRBV4-2	TRBJ2-1	TRBD2	NA
TGTGCCAGCAGTTTAATTTACGGGGAGCAGTACTTC	CASSLIYGEQYF	TRBV28	TRBJ2-7	NA	NA
TGTGCCAGTAACGACGGGGGCTACAATGAGCAGTTCTTC	CASNDGGYNEQFF	TRBV19	TRBJ2-1	NA	NA
TGTGCCAGCCACAGGGGCCCTGCCGGCGGCTACACCTTC	CASHRGPAGGYTF	TRBV7-2	TRBJ1-2	TRBD1	once
TGTGCCAGCTCTCTGGACTGGCTTGGCTACACCTTC	CASSLDWLGYTF	TRBV18	TRBJ1-2	NA	NA
TGCGCCAGCAGCCTTCAGACAGCGGCAGAGACCCAGTACTTC	CASSLQTAAETQYF	TRBV5-1	TRBJ2-5	NA	NA
TGTGCCAGCAGCTCAAGGGGAAAACTGTTTTTT	CASSSRGKLFF	TRBV7-2	TRBJ1-4	NA	few
TGCAGCGTGGCGGGACCCCGGACCTTCACAGATACGCAGTATTTT	CSVAGPRTFTDTQYF	TRBV29-1	TRBJ2-3	NA	NA
TGTGCCAGCAGCCAAGGTGCCAAGGACACGAGCACAGATACGCAGTATTTT	CASSQGAKDTSTDTQYF	TRBV11-3	TRBJ2-3	NA	NA
TGTGCCAGCAGCTCCGGAGGGCCGTCGGGGACCGGGGAGCTGTTTTTT	CASSSGGPSGTGELFF	TRBV5-4	TRBJ2-2	NA	NA
TGTGCCAGCAGCCATAGCGGATCTTCCTACGAGCAGTACTTC	CASSHSGSSYEQYF	TRBV5-4	TRBJ2-7	NA	NA
TGTGCCAGTAGTAGGGATAGCGGGGGGCCGGGCAATGAGCAGTTCTTC	CASSRDSGGPGNEQFF	TRBV19	TRBJ2-1	TRBD2	NA
TGCGCCAGCAGTCCACTAGCGGGGCCCGGGGAGCTGTTTTTT	CASSPLAGPGELFF	TRBV10-1	TRBJ2-2	TRBD2	once
TGTGCCTGGAGCGCTTCGGTCGGGGAGCTGTTTTTT	CAWSASVGELFF	TRBV30	TRBJ2-2	NA	once
TGCGCCAGCAGCCAGACAGCTTCTGGGGCCAACGTCCTGACTTTC	CASSQTASGANVLTF	TRBV5-1	TRBJ2-6	NA	NA
TGCAGTGCTGGACACCACGAGCAGTACTTC	CSAGHHEQYF	TRBV20-1	TRBJ2-7	NA	once
TGTGCCAGCAGTGAAAGTGACAGGGGGAACACTGAAGCTTTCTTT	CASSESDRGNTEAFF	TRBV2	TRBJ1-1	TRBD1	few
TGTGCCAGCAGCCAAGGGGCGCGGGATTCACCCCTCCACTTT	CASSQGARDSPLHF	TRBV5-5	TRBJ1-6	NA	few
TGTGCCAGCAGTCCCACGGAGCACTATGGCTACACCTTC	CASSPTEHYGYTF	TRBV6-1	TRBJ1-2	NA	NA
TGTGCCAGCAGCCAGGGACACACGAACACCGGGGAGCTGTTTTTT	CASSQGHTNTGELFF	TRBV7-2	TRBJ2-2	NA	NA